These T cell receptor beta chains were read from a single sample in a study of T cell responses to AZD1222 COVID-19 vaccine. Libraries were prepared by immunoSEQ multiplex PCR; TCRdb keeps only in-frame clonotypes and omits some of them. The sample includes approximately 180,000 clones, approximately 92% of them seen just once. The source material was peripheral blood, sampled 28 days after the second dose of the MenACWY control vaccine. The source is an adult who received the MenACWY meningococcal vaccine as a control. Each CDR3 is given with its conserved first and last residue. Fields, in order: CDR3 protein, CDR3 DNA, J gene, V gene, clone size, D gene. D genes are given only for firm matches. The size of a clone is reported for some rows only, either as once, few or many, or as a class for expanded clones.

CDR3aa: CASGRFGGDKNIQYF
CDR3nt: TGTGCCAGCGGAAGATTCGGAGGGGATAAAAACATTCAGTACTTC
j_gene: TRBJ2-4
v_gene: TRBV6-5
abundance: once
d_gene: -

CDR3aa: CASSSHRGSSLF
CDR3nt: TGTGCCAGCAGCTCCCACAGGGGTTCGTCTCTCTTT
j_gene: TRBJ1-1
v_gene: TRBV7-8
abundance: -
d_gene: TRBD1

CDR3aa: CASSSGLKGSNQPQHF
CDR3nt: TGTGCCAGCAGTTCCGGACTTAAGGGGAGCAATCAGCCCCAGCATTTT
j_gene: TRBJ1-5
v_gene: TRBV28
abundance: few
d_gene: -

CDR3aa: CSVDGRTHFTEAFF
CDR3nt: TGCAGCGTTGACGGCCGAACCCACTTCACTGAAGCTTTCTTT
j_gene: TRBJ1-1
v_gene: TRBV29-1
abundance: -
d_gene: -

CDR3aa: CASSPGGSYGYTF
CDR3nt: TGTGCCAGCAGTCCCGGGGGCAGCTATGGCTACACCTTC
j_gene: TRBJ1-2
v_gene: TRBV6-6
abundance: -
d_gene: -

CDR3aa: CASSPGHLYGYTF
CDR3nt: TGTGCCAGCAGTCCGGGACACTTGTATGGCTACACCTTC
j_gene: TRBJ1-2
v_gene: TRBV7-9
abundance: -
d_gene: -

CDR3aa: CASAGQNTGELFF
CDR3nt: TGTGCCAGCGCAGGACAGAACACCGGGGAGCTGTTTTTT
j_gene: TRBJ2-2
v_gene: TRBV6-6
abundance: -
d_gene: -

CDR3aa: CSASKILGAGGNQETQYF
CDR3nt: TGCAGTGCTAGTAAAATCCTCGGGGCAGGGGGGAACCAAGAGACCCAGTACTTC
j_gene: TRBJ2-5
v_gene: TRBV20-1
abundance: -
d_gene: -

CDR3aa: CASTTGGQYGYTF
CDR3nt: TGTGCCAGCACTACAGGGGGCCAGTATGGCTACACCTTC
j_gene: TRBJ1-2
v_gene: TRBV7-9
abundance: -
d_gene: TRBD1

CDR3aa: CAWGTGSGANVLTF
CDR3nt: TGTGCCTGGGGGACCGGCTCCGGGGCCAACGTCCTGACTTTC
j_gene: TRBJ2-6
v_gene: TRBV30
abundance: -
d_gene: -

CDR3aa: CASIRDLYNEQFF
CDR3nt: TGTGCCAGCATTAGGGACCTATACAATGAGCAGTTCTTC
j_gene: TRBJ2-1
v_gene: TRBV12-3/TRBV12-4
abundance: -
d_gene: -

CDR3aa: CASSQGYGYTF
CDR3nt: TGCGCCAGCAGCCAAGGCTATGGCTACACCTTC
j_gene: TRBJ1-2
v_gene: TRBV4-3
abundance: -
d_gene: -

CDR3aa: CASSLAISAGEKLFF
CDR3nt: TGTGCCAGCAGCTTAGCAATTTCTGCGGGAGAAAAACTGTTTTTT
j_gene: TRBJ1-4
v_gene: TRBV7-9
abundance: -
d_gene: -

CDR3aa: CAWSSGGPYNEQFF
CDR3nt: TGTGCCTGGAGTTCGGGGGGGCCCTACAATGAGCAGTTCTTC
j_gene: TRBJ2-1
v_gene: TRBV30
abundance: -
d_gene: TRBD2

CDR3aa: CASNQRGADTQYF
CDR3nt: TGTGCCAGCAACCAGCGGGGGGCAGATACGCAGTATTTT
j_gene: TRBJ2-3
v_gene: TRBV2
abundance: -
d_gene: TRBD2

CDR3aa: CASSSTGGNGYTF
CDR3nt: TGTGCCAGCAGCTCCACGGGGGGAAATGGCTACACCTTC
j_gene: TRBJ1-2
v_gene: TRBV7-2
abundance: -
d_gene: -

CDR3aa: CASSGSSVPGNTIYF
CDR3nt: TGTGCCAGCAGCGGGTCGTCAGTTCCCGGAAACACCATATATTTT
j_gene: TRBJ1-3
v_gene: TRBV21-1
abundance: -
d_gene: -

CDR3aa: CASSTRDRVMNTEAFF
CDR3nt: TGTGCCAGTAGTACCCGGGACAGGGTGATGAACACTGAAGCTTTCTTT
j_gene: TRBJ1-1
v_gene: TRBV19
abundance: -
d_gene: TRBD1

CDR3aa: CASSTRGRDKANYGYTF
CDR3nt: TGTGCCAGTAGTACCAGGGGGCGAGATAAAGCTAACTATGGCTACACCTTC
j_gene: TRBJ1-2
v_gene: TRBV19
abundance: -
d_gene: TRBD1

CDR3aa: CASSLEGNYGYTF
CDR3nt: TGCGCCAGCAGCTTAGAGGGCAACTATGGCTACACCTTC
j_gene: TRBJ1-2
v_gene: TRBV5-1
abundance: -
d_gene: -